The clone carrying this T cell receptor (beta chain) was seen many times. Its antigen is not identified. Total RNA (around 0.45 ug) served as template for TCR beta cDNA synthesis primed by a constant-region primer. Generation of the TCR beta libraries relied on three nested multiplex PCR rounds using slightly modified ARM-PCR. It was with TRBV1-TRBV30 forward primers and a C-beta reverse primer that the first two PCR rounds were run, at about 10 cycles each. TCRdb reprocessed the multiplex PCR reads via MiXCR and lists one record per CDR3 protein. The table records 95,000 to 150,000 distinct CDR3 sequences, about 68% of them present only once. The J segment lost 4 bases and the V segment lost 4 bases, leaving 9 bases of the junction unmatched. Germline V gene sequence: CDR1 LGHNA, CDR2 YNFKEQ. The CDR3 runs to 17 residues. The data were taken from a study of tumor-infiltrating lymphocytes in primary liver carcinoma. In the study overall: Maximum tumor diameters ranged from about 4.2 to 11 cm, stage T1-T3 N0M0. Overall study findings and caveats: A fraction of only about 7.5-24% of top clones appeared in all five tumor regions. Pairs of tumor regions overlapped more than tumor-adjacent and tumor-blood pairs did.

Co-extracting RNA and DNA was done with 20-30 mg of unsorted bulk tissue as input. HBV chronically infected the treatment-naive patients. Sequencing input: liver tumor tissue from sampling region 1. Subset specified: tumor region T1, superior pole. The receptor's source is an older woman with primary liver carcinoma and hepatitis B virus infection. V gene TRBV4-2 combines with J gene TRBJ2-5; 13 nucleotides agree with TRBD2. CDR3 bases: TGTGCCAGCAGCCCTCGGACTAGCGGGAGAGGGAGAGAGACCCAGTACTTC. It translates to CASSPRTSGRGRETQYF.